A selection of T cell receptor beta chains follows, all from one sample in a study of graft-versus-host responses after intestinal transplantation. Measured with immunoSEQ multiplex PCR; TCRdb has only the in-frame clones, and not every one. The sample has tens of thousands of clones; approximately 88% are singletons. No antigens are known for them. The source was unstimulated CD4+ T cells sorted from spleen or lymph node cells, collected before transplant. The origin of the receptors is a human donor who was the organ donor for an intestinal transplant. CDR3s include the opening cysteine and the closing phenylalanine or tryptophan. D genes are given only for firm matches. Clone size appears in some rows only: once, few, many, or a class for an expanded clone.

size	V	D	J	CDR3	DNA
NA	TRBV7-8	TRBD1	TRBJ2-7	CASSLSGQGAHEQYF	TGTGCCAGCAGCTTATCAGGACAGGGTGCCCACGAGCAGTACTTC
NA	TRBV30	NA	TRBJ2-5	CAWNYNFQETQYF	TGTGCCTGGAATTACAATTTTCAAGAGACCCAGTACTTC
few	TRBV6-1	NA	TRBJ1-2	CASSERRTNYGYTF	TGTGCCAGCAGTGAGCGGCGTACGAACTATGGCTACACCTTC
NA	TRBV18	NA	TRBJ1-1	CASSPGPNTEAFF	TGTGCCAGCTCACCGGGCCCGAACACTGAAGCTTTCTTT
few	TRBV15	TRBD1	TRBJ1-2	CATSFDRAERGYTF	TGTGCCACCAGCTTTGACAGGGCCGAAAGGGGCTACACCTTC
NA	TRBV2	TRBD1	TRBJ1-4	CASGDRGVEDEKLFF	TGTGCCAGCGGGGACAGGGGAGTCGAGGATGAAAAACTGTTTTTT
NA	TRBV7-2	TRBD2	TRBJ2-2	CASSWTSGSTGELFF	TGTGCCAGCAGCTGGACTAGCGGGAGCACCGGGGAGCTGTTTTTT
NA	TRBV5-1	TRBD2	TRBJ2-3	CASSQVTELAGVPDTQYF	TGCGCCAGCAGCCAGGTTACAGAACTAGCGGGAGTCCCAGATACGCAGTATTTT
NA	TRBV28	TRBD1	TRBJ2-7	CASSLYRDRAYEQYF	TGTGCCAGCAGTCTCTACCGGGACAGGGCCTACGAGCAGTACTTC
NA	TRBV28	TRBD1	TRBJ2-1	CASSLSGTGGNEQFF	TGTGCCAGCAGTTTATCGGGGACAGGGGGCAATGAGCAGTTCTTC
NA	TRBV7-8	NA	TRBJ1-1	CASSLTGNTEAFF	TGTGCCAGCAGCCTCACAGGGAACACTGAAGCTTTCTTT
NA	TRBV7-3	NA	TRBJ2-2	CASSRDFNTGELFF	TGTGCCAGCAGCCGGGACTTTAACACCGGGGAGCTGTTTTTT
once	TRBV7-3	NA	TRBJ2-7	CASSLTGYGIYEQYF	TGTGCCAGCAGCTTGACAGGTTATGGGATCTACGAGCAGTACTTC
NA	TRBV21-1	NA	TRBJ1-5	CASSSIQSRGQPQHF	TGTGCCAGCAGCTCAATACAGTCCCGGGGTCAGCCCCAGCATTTT
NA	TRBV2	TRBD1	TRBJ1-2	CASSALPGTGVGYTF	TGTGCCAGCAGCGCACTACCCGGGACAGGGGTCGGCTACACCTTC
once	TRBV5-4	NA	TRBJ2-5	CASSRATGRVETQYF	TGTGCCAGCAGTAGGGCAACAGGGAGGGTGGAGACCCAGTACTTC
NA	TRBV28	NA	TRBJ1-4	CASRGALEKLFF	TGTGCCAGCAGGGGCGCGCTTGAAAAACTGTTTTTT
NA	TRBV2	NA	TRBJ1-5	CASSLTPSSNQPQHF	TGTGCCAGCAGTTTAACTCCCTCTAGCAATCAGCCCCAGCATTTT
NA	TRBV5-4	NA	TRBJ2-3	CASSQDTTLYTDTQYF	TGTGCCAGCAGCCAGGACACAACTCTCTACACAGATACGCAGTATTTT
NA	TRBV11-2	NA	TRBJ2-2	CASSLAGQNTGELFF	TGTGCCAGCAGCTTAGCGGGACAGAACACCGGGGAGCTGTTTTTT
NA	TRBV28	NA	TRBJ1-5	CASSRGGVSNQPQHF	TGTGCCAGCAGCCGGGGTGGAGTCAGCAATCAGCCCCAGCATTTT
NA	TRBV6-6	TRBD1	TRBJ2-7	CASCSDRGFHEQYF	TGTGCCAGCTGTTCTGACAGGGGGTTCCACGAGCAGTACTTC
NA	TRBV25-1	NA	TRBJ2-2	CASSEYHSTGELFF	TGTGCCAGCAGTGAATACCACAGCACCGGGGAGCTGTTTTTT
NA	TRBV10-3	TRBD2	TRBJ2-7	CAISESLGLAGAGEQYF	TGTGCCATCAGTGAGTCGTTGGGACTAGCGGGAGCGGGTGAGCAGTACTTC
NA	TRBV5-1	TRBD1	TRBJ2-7	CASSPGTANSYEQYF	TGCGCCAGCAGCCCCGGGACAGCCAACTCCTACGAGCAGTACTTC
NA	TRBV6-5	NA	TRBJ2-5	CASRPQAQLRGTQYF	TGTGCCAGCAGGCCTCAGGCGCAGTTAAGGGGGACCCAGTACTTC
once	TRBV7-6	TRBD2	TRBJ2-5	CASSPGTSGYQETQYF	TGTGCCAGCAGCCCTGGGACTAGCGGGTACCAAGAGACCCAGTACTTC
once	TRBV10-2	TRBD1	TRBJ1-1	CASSDPDRETEAFF	TGCGCCAGCAGTGACCCGGACAGGGAGACTGAAGCTTTCTTT
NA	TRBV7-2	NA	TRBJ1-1	CASSLGRPDTEAFF	TGTGCCAGCAGCTTGGGCCGTCCGGACACTGAAGCTTTCTTT
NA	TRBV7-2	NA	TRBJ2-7	CASSQGGGPQYF	TGTGCCAGCAGCCAAGGGGGGGGGCCGCAGTACTTC
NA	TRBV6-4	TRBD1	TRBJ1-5	CASSGDRGENQPQHF	TGTGCCAGCAGCGGGGACAGGGGAGAGAATCAGCCCCAGCATTTT